This TCR beta chain was sequenced for a study of OX40 agonist ivuxolimab in advanced cancers. Overall study findings and caveats: Average numbers of expanded clones were greater in CD8+ T cells than in CD4+.

Profiling relied on immunoSEQ multiplex PCR, and the TCRdb table lists in-frame clones only, not all of them. This table holds tens of thousands of clones, 65% to 90% found once. A remark on this clone: Antigen: not known.

V was shortened by 4 bases and J by 5 bases, with 15 bases between the two germline ends. Germline V gene data show CDR1 as SEHNR and CDR2 as FQNEAQ (reference sequence). The CDR3 covers 14 residues. V and J are TRBV7-9 and TRBJ2-7, with D maybe TRBD2 (6 bases). This TCR derives from an adult with an advanced solid tumor such as melanoma, head and neck, liver or kidney cancer. The input for sequencing was CD4+ or CD8+ T cells sorted from blood, taken in a trial of the OX40 agonist ivuxolimab. Here the CDR3 DNA reads TGTGCCAGCAGCTCGGGAGCACCCCACCACGAGCAGTACTTC. As protein: CASSSGAPHHEQYF.